This TCR beta chain was captured in a study of OX40 agonist ivuxolimab in advanced cancers. Study background: Mean age about 60 years, range 23 to 79; about 85% male.

Method: immunoSEQ multiplex PCR; TCRdb's copy keeps in-frame clones and lacks some. The profile covers some 70,000 clones, with approximately 91% appearing a single time and less than 2.5% taken by the ten largest. The receptor was derived from an adult with an advanced solid tumor such as melanoma, head and neck, liver or kidney cancer. The material sequenced was CD4+ or CD8+ T cells sorted from blood, taken in a trial of the OX40 agonist ivuxolimab.

The CDR3 region is CASRPGGEGEKLFF. CDR3 nucleotide sequence: TGTGCCAGCCGTCCGGGGGGGGAAGGTGAAAAACTGTTTTTT. J is TRBJ1-4 and V is TRBV28, with D maybe TRBD1 (5 bases). The germline V gene has CDR1 MDHEN and CDR2 SYDVKM. V lost 8 bases and J 7 bases, leaving 17 bases between the germline ends. The CDR3 totals 14 residues.